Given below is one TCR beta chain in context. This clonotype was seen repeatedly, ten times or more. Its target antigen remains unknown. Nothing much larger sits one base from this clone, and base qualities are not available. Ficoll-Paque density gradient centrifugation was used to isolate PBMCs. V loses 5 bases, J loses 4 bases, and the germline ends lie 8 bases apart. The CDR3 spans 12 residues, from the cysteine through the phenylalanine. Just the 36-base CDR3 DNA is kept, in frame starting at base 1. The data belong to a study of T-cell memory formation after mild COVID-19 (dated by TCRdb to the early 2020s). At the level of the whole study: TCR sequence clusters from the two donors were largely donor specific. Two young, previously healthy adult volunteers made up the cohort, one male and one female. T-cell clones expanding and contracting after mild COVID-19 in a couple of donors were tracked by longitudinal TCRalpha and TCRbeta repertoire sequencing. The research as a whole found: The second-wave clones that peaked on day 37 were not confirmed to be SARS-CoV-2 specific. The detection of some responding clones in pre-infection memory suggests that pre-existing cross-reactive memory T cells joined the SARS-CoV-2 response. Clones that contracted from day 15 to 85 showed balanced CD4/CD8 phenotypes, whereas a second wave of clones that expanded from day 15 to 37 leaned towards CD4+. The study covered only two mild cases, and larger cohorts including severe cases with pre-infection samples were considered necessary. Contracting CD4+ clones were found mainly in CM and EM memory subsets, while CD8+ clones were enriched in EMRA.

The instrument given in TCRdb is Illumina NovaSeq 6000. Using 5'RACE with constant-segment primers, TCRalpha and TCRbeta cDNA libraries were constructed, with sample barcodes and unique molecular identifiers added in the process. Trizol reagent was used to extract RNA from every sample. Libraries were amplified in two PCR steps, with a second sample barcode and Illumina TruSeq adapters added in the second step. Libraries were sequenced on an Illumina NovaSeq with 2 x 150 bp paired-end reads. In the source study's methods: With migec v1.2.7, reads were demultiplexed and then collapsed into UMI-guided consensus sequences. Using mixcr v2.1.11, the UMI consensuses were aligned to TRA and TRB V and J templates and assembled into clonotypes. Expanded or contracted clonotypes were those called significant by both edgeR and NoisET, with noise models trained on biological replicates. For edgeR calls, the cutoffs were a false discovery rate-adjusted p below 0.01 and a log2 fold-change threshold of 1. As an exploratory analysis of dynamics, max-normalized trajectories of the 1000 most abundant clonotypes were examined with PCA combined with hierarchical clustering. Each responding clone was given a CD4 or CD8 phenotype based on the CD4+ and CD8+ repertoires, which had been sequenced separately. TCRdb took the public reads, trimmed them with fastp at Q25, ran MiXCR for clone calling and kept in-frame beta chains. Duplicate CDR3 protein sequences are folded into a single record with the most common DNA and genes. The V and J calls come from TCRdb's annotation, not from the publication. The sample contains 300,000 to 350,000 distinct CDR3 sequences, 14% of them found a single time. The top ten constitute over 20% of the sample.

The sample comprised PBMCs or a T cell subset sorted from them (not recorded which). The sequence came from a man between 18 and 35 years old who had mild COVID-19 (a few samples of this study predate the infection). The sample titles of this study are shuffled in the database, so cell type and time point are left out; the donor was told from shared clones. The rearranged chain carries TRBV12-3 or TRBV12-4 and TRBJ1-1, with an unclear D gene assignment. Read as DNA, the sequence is TGTGCCAGCAGTCCCTTGGGCACTGAAGCTTTCTTT. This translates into CASSPLGTEAFF.